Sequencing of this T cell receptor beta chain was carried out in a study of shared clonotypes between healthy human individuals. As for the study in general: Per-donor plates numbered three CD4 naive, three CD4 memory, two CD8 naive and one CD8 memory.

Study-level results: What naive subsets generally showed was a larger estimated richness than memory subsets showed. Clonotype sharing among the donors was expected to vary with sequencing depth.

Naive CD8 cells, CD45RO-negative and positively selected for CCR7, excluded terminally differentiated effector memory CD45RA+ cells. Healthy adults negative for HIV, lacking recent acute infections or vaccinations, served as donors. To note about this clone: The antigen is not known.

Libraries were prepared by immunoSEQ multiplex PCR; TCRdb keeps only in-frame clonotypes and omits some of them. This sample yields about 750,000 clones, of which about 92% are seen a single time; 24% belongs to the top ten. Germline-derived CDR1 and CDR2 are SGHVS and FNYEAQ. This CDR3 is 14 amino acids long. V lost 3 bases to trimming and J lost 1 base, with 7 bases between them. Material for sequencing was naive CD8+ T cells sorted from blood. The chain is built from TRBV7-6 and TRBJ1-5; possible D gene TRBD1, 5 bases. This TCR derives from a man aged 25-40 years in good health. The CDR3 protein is CASSFSGSNQPQHF. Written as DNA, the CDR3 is TGTGCCAGCAGCTTTTCAGGGAGCAATCAGCCCCAGCATTTT.